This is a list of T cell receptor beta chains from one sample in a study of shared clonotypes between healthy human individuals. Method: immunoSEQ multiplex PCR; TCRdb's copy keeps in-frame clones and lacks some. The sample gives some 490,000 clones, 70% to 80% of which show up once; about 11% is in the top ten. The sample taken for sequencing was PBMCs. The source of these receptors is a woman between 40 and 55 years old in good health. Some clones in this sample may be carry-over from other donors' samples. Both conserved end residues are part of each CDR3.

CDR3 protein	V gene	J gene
CASKNEGQPQHF	TRBV2	TRBJ1-5
CSGIIGTQYF	TRBV29-1	TRBJ2-5
CASSLIGMNTEAFF	TRBV13	TRBJ1-1
CASSVGWTGDTQYF	TRBV9	TRBJ2-3
CASSVAPQGGDTEAFF	TRBV9	TRBJ1-1
CASSWRKLDYSETQYF	TRBV5-4	TRBJ2-5
CASSHGVAGEQYF	TRBV7-7	TRBJ2-7
CASSTRTAGSYEQYF	TRBV19	TRBJ2-7
CASSRSDSNYGYTF	TRBV4-1	TRBJ1-2
CASSIIGRGYNEQFF	TRBV19	TRBJ2-1
CASSIQIGGLGEQFF	TRBV19	TRBJ2-1
CSVEGRDMGSPLHF	TRBV29-1	TRBJ1-6
CASSVGTGGEGYGYTF	TRBV2	TRBJ1-2
CASSLDRRAGHREANYGYTF	TRBV11-2	TRBJ1-2
CASSQVSGNTIYF	TRBV4-3	TRBJ1-3
CASSDSTESGNTIYF	TRBV2	TRBJ1-3
CASSVVGNDYNEQFF	TRBV9	TRBJ2-1
CASSFWGEETQYF	TRBV7-9	TRBJ2-5
CASSQSRQGGYTF	TRBV14	TRBJ1-2
CASSPVRGGEDTQYF	TRBV23-1	TRBJ2-3
CASRQGAEAFF	TRBV2	TRBJ1-1
CASSHGRSSGANVLTF	TRBV5-8	TRBJ2-6
CASREEPGQGVYEQYF	TRBV28	TRBJ2-7
CASSVGVNQPQHF	TRBV9	TRBJ1-5
CASVGNYRDRYMNTEAFF	TRBV27	TRBJ1-1
CASSFLLGANVLTF	TRBV28	TRBJ2-6
CASSTGLAEYNEQFF	TRBV7-2	TRBJ2-1
CASTFSGDTEAFF	TRBV7-9	TRBJ1-1
CASQRRLETQYF	TRBV2	TRBJ2-5
CASSITGSGYNEQFF	TRBV19	TRBJ2-1
CASSFQVTYNEQFF	TRBV5-1	TRBJ2-1
CASSRSPGPWGSNEKLFF	TRBV4-1	TRBJ1-4
CASSQAGQAIYGYTF	TRBV4-3	TRBJ1-2